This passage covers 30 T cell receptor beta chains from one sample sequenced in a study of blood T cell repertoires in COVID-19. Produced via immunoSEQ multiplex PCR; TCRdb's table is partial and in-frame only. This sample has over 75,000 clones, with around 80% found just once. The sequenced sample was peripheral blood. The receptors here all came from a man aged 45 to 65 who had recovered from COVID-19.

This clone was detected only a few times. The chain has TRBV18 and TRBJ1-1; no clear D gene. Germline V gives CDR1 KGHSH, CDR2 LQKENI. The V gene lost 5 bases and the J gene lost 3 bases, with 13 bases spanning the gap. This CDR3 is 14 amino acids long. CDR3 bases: TGTGCCAGCTCATCACAAACGGGGTACACTGAAGCTTTCTTT. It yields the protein CASSSQTGYTEAFF.

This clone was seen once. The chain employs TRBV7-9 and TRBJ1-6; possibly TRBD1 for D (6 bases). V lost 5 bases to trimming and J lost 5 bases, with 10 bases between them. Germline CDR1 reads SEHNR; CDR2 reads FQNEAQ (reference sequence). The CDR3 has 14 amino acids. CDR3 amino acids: CASSPDSNNSPLHF. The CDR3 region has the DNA TGTGCCAGCAGCCCGGACAGCAATAATTCACCCCTCCACTTT.

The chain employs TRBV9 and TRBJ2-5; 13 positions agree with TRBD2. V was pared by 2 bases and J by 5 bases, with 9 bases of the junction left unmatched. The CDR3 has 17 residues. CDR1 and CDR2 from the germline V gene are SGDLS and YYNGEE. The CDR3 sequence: CASSVGTSGVPGETQYF. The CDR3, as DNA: TGTGCCAGCAGCGTCGGGACTAGCGGGGTCCCTGGCGAGACCCAGTACTTC.

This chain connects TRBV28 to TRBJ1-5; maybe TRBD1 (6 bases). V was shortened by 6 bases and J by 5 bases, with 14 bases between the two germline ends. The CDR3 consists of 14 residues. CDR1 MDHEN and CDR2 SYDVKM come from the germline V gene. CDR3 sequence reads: CASRSQGLDQPQHF. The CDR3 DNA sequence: TGTGCCAGCAGATCACAGGGCCTTGATCAGCCCCAGCATTTT.

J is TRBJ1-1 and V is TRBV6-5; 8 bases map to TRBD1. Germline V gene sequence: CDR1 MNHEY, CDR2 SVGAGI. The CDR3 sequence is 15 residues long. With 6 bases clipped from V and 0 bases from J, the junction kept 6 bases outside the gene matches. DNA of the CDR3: TGTGCCAGCAGGTTCGGGGGACAGGTGAACACTGAAGCTTTCTTT. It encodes CASRFGGQVNTEAFF.

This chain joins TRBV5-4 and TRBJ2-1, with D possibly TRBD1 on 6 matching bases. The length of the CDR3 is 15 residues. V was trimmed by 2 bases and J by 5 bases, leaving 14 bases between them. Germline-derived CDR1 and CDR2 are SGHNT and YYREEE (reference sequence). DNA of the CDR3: TGTGCCAGCAGCTTAAGCTCCGGGACAAACAATGAGCAGTTCTTC. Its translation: CASSLSSGTNNEQFF.

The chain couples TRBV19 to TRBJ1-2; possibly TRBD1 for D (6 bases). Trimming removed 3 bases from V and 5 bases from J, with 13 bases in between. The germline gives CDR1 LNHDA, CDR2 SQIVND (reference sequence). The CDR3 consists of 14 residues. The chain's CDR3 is CASSMRQEDYGYTF. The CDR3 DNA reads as TGTGCCAGTAGTATGAGACAGGAAGATTATGGCTACACCTTC.

The CDR3 bases are TGTGCCAGCAGCTTAGGCTGGCGGGAGGCCAGAGATACGCAGTATTTT. Protein: CASSLGWREARDTQYF. This chain links TRBV11-3 with TRBJ2-3; 8 nucleotides line up with TRBD2. The CDR3 has 16 amino acids. The germline V gene encodes CDR1 SGHNT and CDR2 YENEEA. J lost 5 bases, V lost 1 base, and 8 bases had no gene match. The whole variable domain, remainder taken from reference TRBV11-3 and TRBJ2-3, is EAGVVQSPRYKIIEKKQPVAFWCNPISGHNTLYWYLQNLGQGPELLIRYENEEAVDDSQLPKDRFSAERLKGVDSTLKIQPAELGDSAVYLCASSLGWREARDTQYFGPGTRLTVL.

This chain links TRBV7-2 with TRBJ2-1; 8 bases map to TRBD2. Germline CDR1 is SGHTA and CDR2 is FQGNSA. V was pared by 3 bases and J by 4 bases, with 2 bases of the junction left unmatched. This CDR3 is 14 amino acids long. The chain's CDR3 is CASSFSGEYNEQFF. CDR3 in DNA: TGTGCCAGCAGCTTTAGCGGGGAATACAATGAGCAGTTCTTC.

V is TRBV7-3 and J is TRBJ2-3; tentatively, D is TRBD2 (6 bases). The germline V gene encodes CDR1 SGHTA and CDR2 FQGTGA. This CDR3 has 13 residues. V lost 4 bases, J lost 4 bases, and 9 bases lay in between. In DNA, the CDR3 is TGTGCCAGCAGCTCCCGACTAGCAGATACGCAGTATTTT. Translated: CASSSRLADTQYF. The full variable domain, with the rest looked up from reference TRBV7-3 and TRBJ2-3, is GAGVSQTPSNKVTEKGKYVELRCDPISGHTALYWYRQSLGQGPEFLIYFQGTGAADDSGLPNDRFFAVRPEGSVSTLKIQRTERGDSAVYLCASSSRLADTQYFGPGTRLTVL.

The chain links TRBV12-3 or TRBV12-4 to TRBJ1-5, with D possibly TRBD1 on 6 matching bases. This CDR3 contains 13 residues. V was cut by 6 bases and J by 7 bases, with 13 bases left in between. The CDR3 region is CASSRTDQQPQHF. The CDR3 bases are TGTGCCAGCAGCCGGACAGACCAACAGCCCCAGCATTTT.

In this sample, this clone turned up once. The CDR3 protein is CAWSVLKSYEQYF. The CDR3 nucleotides are TGTGCCTGGAGTGTACTGAAGAGTTACGAGCAGTACTTC. The chain employs TRBV30 and TRBJ2-7; the D is unclear. Per germline, CDR1 GTSNPN and CDR2 SVGIG (reference sequence). This CDR3 comprises 13 residues. The V end lost 0 bases, the J end lost 4 bases, and 10 bases lay between the germline ends.

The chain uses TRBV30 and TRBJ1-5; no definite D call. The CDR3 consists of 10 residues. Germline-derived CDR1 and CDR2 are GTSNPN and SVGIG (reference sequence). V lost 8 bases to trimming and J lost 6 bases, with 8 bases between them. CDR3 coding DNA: TGTGCCCCTATTGTTCAGCCCCAGCATTTT. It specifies CAPIVQPQHF.

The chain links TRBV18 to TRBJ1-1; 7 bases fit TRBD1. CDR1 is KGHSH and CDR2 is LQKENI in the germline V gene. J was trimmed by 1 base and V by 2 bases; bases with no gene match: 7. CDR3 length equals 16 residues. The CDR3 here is CASSPRTGVPNTEAFF. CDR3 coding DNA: TGTGCCAGCTCACCAAGGACAGGCGTCCCGAACACTGAAGCTTTCTTT.

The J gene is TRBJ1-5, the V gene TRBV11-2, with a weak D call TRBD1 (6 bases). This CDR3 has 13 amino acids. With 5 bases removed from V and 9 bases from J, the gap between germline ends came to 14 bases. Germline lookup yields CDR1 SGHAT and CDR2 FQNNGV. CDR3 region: CASSRDRQGPQHF. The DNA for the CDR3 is TGTGCCAGCAGCCGAGACAGGCAGGGGCCCCAGCATTTT.

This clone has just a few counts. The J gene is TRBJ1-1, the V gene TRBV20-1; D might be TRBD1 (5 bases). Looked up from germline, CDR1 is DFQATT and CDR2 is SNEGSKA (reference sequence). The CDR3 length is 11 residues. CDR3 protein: CSGREGTEAFF. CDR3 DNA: TGCAGCGGCAGGGAAGGCACTGAAGCTTTCTTT.

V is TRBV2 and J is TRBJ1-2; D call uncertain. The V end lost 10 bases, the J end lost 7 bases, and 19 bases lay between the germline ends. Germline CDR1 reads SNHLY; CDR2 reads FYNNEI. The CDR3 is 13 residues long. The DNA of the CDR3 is TGTGCCACGACCCGGGAGGGAATTCGTGGCTACACCTTC. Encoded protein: CATTREGIRGYTF.

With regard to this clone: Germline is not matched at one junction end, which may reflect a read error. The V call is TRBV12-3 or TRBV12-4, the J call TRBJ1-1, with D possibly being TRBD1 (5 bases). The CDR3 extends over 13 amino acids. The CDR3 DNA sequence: TGTGCCAGCAGTTTAGGGACAAACAGTGAAGCTTTCTTT. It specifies CASSLGTNSEAFF.

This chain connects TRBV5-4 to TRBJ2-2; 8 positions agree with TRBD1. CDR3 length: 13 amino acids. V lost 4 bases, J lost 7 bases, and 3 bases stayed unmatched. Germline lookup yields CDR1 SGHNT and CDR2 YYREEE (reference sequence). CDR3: CASSAGQGGELFF. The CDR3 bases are TGTGCCAGCAGCGCAGGACAGGGCGGGGAGCTGTTTTTT.

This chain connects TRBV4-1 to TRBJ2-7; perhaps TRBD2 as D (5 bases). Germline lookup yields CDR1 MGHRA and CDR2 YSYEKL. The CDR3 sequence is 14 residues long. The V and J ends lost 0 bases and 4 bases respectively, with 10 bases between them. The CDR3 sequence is CASSQEGPGYEQYF. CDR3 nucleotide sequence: TGCGCCAGCAGCCAAGAGGGTCCGGGGTACGAGCAGTACTTC.

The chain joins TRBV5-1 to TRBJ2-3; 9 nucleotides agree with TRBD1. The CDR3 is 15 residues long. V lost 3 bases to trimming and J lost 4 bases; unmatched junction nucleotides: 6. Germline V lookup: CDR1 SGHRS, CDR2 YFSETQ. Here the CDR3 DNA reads TGCGCCAGCAGCTCTGGACAGGGGAGCCCAGATACGCAGTATTTT. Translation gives CASSSGQGSPDTQYF.

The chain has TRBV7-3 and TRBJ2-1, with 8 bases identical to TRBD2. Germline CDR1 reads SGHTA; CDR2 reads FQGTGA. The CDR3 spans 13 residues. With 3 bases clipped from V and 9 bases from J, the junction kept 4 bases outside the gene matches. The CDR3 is CASSFAGGSEQFF. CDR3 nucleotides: TGTGCCAGCAGCTTCGCGGGAGGTAGTGAGCAGTTCTTC. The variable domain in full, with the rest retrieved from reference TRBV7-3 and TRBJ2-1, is GAGVSQTPSNKVTEKGKYVELRCDPISGHTALYWYRQSLGQGPEFLIYFQGTGAADDSGLPNDRFFAVRPEGSVSTLKIQRTERGDSAVYLCASSFAGGSEQFFGPGTRLTVL.

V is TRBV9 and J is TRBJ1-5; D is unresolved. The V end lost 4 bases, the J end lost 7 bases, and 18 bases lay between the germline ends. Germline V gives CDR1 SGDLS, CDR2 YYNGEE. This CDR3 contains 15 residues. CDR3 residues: CASSLSGGSGQPQHF. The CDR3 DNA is TGTGCCAGCAGCCTAAGCGGAGGGAGCGGACAGCCCCAGCATTTT. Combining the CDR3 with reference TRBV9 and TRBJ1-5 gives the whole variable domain DSGVTQTPKHLITATGQRVTLRCSPRSGDLSVYWYQQSLDQGLQFLIQYYNGEERAKGNILERFSAQQFPDLHSELNLSSLELGDSALYFCASSLSGGSGQPQHFGDGTRLSIL.

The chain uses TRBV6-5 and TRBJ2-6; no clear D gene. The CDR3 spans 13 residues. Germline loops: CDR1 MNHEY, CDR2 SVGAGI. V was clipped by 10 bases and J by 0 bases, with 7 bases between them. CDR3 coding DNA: TGTGCCACACAGAGCTCTGGGGCCAACGTCCTGACTTTC. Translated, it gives CATQSSGANVLTF.

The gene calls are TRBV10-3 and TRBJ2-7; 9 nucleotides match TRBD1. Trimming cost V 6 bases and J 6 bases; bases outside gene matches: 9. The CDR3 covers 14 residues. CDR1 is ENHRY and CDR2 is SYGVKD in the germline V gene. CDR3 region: CAIRAGTGFSEQYF. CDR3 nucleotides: TGTGCCATCAGGGCCGGGACAGGGTTTTCCGAGCAGTACTTC.

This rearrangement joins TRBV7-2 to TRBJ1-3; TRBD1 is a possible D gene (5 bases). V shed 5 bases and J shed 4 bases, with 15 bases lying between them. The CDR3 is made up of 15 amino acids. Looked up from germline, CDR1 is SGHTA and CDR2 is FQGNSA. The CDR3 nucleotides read TGTGCCAGCAGCGCCTCAGGGAATAAGGGAAACACCATATATTTT. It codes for CASSASGNKGNTIYF.

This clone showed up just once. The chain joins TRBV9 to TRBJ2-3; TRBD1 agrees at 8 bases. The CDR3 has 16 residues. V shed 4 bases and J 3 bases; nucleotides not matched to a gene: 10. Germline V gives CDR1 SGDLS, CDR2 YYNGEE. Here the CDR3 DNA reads TGTGCCAGCAGCAATCCGACAGGGGTGGGGACAGATACGCAGTATTTT. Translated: CASSNPTGVGTDTQYF.

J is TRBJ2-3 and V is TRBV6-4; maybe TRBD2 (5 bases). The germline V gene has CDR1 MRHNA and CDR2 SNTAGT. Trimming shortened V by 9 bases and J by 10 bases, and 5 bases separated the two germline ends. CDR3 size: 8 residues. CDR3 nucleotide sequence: TGTGCCAGGCGGGCGCAGTATTTT. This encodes CARRAQYF.

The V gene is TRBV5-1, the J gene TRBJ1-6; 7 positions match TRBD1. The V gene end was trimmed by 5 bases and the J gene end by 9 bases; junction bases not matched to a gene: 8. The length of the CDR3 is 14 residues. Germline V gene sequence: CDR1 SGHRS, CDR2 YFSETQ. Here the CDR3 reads CASSKGAESSPLHF. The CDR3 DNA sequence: TGCGCCAGCAGTAAGGGGGCTGAAAGTTCACCCCTCCACTTT. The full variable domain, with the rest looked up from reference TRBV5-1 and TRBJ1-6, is KAGVTQTPRYLIKTRGQQVTLSCSPISGHRSVSWYQQTPGQGLQFLFEYFSETQRNKGNFPGRFSGRQFSNSRSEMNVSTLELGDSALYLCASSKGAESSPLHFGNGTRLTVT.

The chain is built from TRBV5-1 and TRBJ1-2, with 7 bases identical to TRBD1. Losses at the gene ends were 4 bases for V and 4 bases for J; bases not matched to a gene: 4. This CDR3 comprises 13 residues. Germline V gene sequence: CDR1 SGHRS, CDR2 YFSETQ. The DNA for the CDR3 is TGCGCCAGCAGCACACAGGGGTCCTATGGCTACACCTTC. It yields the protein CASSTQGSYGYTF.